These 24 T cell receptor beta chains were all obtained from the same sample, sequenced in a study of T cells after yellow fever vaccination. TCRdb passed the 5' RACE reads through MiXCR, listing each CDR3 protein once. The table records about 630,000 distinct CDR3 sequences, 12% of them present only once. Material: PBMCs, obtained on the day of the yellow fever booster vaccination. Receptors were obtained from a man aged 30 to 45 who received the YFV17D yellow fever vaccine.

The V call is TRBV7-9, the J call TRBJ1-1; weak D call: TRBD1 (6 bases). This CDR3 has 14 residues. In germline, CDR1 is SEHNR, CDR2 FQNEAQ (reference sequence). V dropped 6 bases and J dropped 3 bases, with 14 bases sitting between them. The CDR3 is CASRFNRAHTEAFF. Written as DNA, the CDR3 is TGTGCCAGCAGATTTAACAGGGCTCACACTGAAGCTTTCTTT.

The rearrangement joins TRBV5-4 to TRBJ2-7; 10 nucleotides agree with TRBD2. CDR1 is SGHNT, CDR2 YYREEE, per germline (reference sequence). The CDR3 covers 16 residues. J lost 4 bases, V lost 5 bases, and 12 bases had no gene match. The CDR3 sequence is CASRGGGASGSYEQYF. CDR3 in DNA: TGTGCCAGCAGAGGCGGTGGTGCTAGCGGGAGTTACGAGCAGTACTTC.

The chain uses TRBV4-1 and TRBJ2-2; 8 positions agree with TRBD2. This CDR3 comprises 14 residues. Per germline, CDR1 MGHRA and CDR2 YSYEKL. Trimming at V came to 3 bases and at J to 7 bases, leaving 4 bases not matched to a gene. The CDR3 DNA sequence: TGCGCCAGCAGCCAGGCGGGAGGAAGCGGGGAGCTGTTTTTT. It is translated as CASSQAGGSGELFF.

This clonotype came up a few times. The chain employs TRBV5-1 and TRBJ1-2; 8 bases fit TRBD1. CDR3 length: 15 amino acids. V lost 6 bases, J lost 2 bases, and 9 bases stayed unmatched. Germline CDR1 and CDR2: SGHRS and YFSETQ. For the CDR3, the DNA is TGCGCCAGCACCGGACAGGGTGGTTTCAACTATGGCTACACCTTC. It specifies CASTGQGGFNYGYTF.

This clonotype has a handful of counts. The V and J genes are TRBV15 and TRBJ2-1, with 7 nucleotides matching TRBD2. CDR1 is LNHNV, CDR2 YYDKDF, per germline (reference sequence). J gave up 0 bases and V 0 bases, and 11 bases lay outside the gene matches. The CDR3 sequence is 19 residues long. CDR3 coding DNA: TGTGCCACCAGCAGAGATGGTCTAGCGGAAAAAAGCTCCTACAATGAGCAGTTCTTC. It is translated as CATSRDGLAEKSSYNEQFF.

The genes are TRBV7-2 and TRBJ2-3, with 7 bases lining up with TRBD2. Germline V lookup: CDR1 SGHTA, CDR2 FQGNSA. The J segment lost 3 bases and the V segment lost 3 bases, leaving 3 bases of the junction unmatched. The CDR3 consists of 14 residues. CDR3 DNA: TGTGCCAGCAGCTTCGCGGGAGTAACAGATACGCAGTATTTT. Its translation: CASSFAGVTDTQYF. The full variable domain, its missing parts supplied by reference TRBV7-2 and TRBJ2-3, is GAGVSQSPSNKVTEKGKDVELRCDPISGHTALYWYRQSLGQGLEFLIYFQGNSAPDKSGLPSDRFSAERTGGSVSTLTIQRTQQEDSAVYLCASSFAGVTDTQYFGPGTRLTVL.

Here the CDR3 reads CATSDFRTSNEQFF. The CDR3 nucleotides read TGTGCCACCAGTGATTTTCGGACTAGCAATGAGCAGTTCTTC. The V call is TRBV24-1, the J call TRBJ2-1; 7 nucleotides align to TRBD2. Losses at the gene ends were 1 base for V and 6 bases for J; bases not matched to a gene: 2. Germline CDR1 is KGHDR and CDR2 is SFDVKD. This CDR3 has 14 residues.

The gene calls are TRBV23-1 and TRBJ2-7; D is undetermined. TRBV23-1 is noted as an ORF with a role that remains uncertain. This CDR3 has 12 amino acids. The germline V and J ends were trimmed by 11 bases and 7 bases, with 18 bases remaining between them. CDR3 DNA: TGCGCCGGCCGATTCGGTTTGGGGGAGCAGTACTTC. Translated, it gives CAGRFGLGEQYF.

The chain couples TRBV3-1 to TRBJ2-1, with 8 nucleotides matching TRBD2. Germline V CDR1 and CDR2: LGHDT, YNNKEL (reference sequence). This CDR3 is built from 13 residues. V shed 4 bases, J shed 9 bases, and the junction held 5 bases outside the gene matches. In DNA, the CDR3 is TGTGCCAGCAGCCGGGAGCGGGAGCGTGAGCAGTTCTTC. It encodes CASSREREREQFF.

The chain links TRBV6-2 or TRBV6-3 to TRBJ2-1; 7 nucleotides align to TRBD2. Per germline, CDR1 MNHEY and CDR2 SVGEGT. Losses at the gene ends were 5 bases for V and 5 bases for J; bases not matched to a gene: 3. The CDR3 is 13 residues long. The CDR3 loop is CASSTSVDNEQFF. CDR3 nucleotide sequence: TGTGCCAGCAGTACTAGCGTAGACAATGAGCAGTTCTTC.

In its sample, this clonotype was seen a few times. Here the CDR3 reads CASSPATSGASSYNEQFF. CDR3 nucleotides: TGCGCCAGCAGCCCGGCTACTAGCGGCGCCAGCTCCTACAATGAGCAGTTCTTC. V usage is TRBV4-3 and J usage is TRBJ2-1, with 8 nucleotides matching TRBD2. Germline trimming cut 4 bases from V and 0 bases from J; bases unmatched to any gene: 11. This CDR3 is built from 18 residues. Germline V gene lookup returns CDR1 LGHNA and CDR2 YSLEER.

This clonotype was recorded a few times. The rearrangement links TRBV5-6 to TRBJ1-5; D is unresolved. Germline-derived CDR1 and CDR2 are SGHDT and YYEEEE. The CDR3 extends over 13 amino acids. Trimming removed 2 bases at V and 8 bases at J, with 11 bases between. The CDR3 is CASSLQRREPQHF. In nucleotides, the CDR3 is TGTGCCAGCAGCTTACAGCGAAGGGAGCCCCAGCATTTT.

The J gene is TRBJ2-3, the V gene TRBV10-1, with 14 bases aligning to TRBD2. Germline CDR1 is WNHNN and CDR2 is SYGVQD (reference sequence). J lost 2 bases, V lost 6 bases, and 4 bases had no gene match. The CDR3 consists of 16 residues. The CDR3 here is CASSPGLAGATDTQYF. In DNA form, the CDR3 reads TGCGCCAGCAGCCCGGGACTAGCGGGGGCCACAGATACGCAGTATTTT.

The CDR3 nucleotides are TGCAGTGCTAGTTGGCCCCAGGCCTACAGGGGCCAAACAGCCGGTGAAAAACTGTTTTTT. The encoded protein is CSASWPQAYRGQTAGEKLFF. J is TRBJ1-4 and V is TRBV20-1; 7 bases match TRBD1. With 3 bases clipped from V and 7 bases from J, the junction kept 26 bases outside the gene matches. CDR3 length: 20 residues. Germline CDR1 is DFQATT and CDR2 is SNEGSKA (reference sequence).

This clonotype was detected ten times or more. This rearrangement joins TRBV7-2 to TRBJ2-1, with 10 bases matching TRBD2. The V and J ends lost 3 bases and 7 bases, in that order; junction bases with no gene match: 3. The V gene's germline CDR1 is SGHTA and CDR2 FQGNSA. The CDR3 length is 14 residues. The CDR3 here is CASSLSSGRNEQFF. In DNA form, the CDR3 reads TGTGCCAGCAGCTTGAGTAGCGGGAGGAATGAGCAGTTCTTC.

This clonotype was picked up a small number of times. This chain links TRBV10-3 with TRBJ2-3; 7 bases map to TRBD2. V dropped 8 bases and J dropped 4; count of bases not matched to a gene: 12. Germline CDR1 ENHRY, CDR2 SYGVKD. The CDR3 has 15 amino acids. In DNA form, the CDR3 reads TGTGCCATCTCCCCGAGGTCTAGCGGATCAGATACGCAGTATTTT. Protein sequence: CAISPRSSGSDTQYF.

This clonotype has a handful of counts. V gene TRBV15 combines with J gene TRBJ2-7; TRBD1 matches 7 bases. CDR3 size: 14 residues. V shed 1 base and J 0 bases; nucleotides not matched to a gene: 0. Per germline, CDR1 LNHNV and CDR2 YYDKDF (reference sequence). CDR3 residues: CATSRGDSSYEQYF. CDR3 sequence (DNA): TGTGCCACCAGCAGAGGGGACAGCTCCTACGAGCAGTACTTC.

This chain connects TRBV25-1 to TRBJ2-5; 8 positions match TRBD1. CDR3 length equals 14 residues. The J segment lost 2 bases and the V segment lost 4 bases, leaving 3 bases of the junction unmatched. CDR1 and CDR2 from the germline V gene are MGHDK and SYGVNS. CDR3 amino acids: CASSGTGNQETQYF. CDR3 bases: TGTGCCAGCAGTGGGACAGGGAATCAAGAGACCCAGTACTTC.

The CDR3 bases are TGCGCCAGCAGCTTGGAGGTGGCCCTCTCCTACAATGAGCAGTTCTTC. Protein: CASSLEVALSYNEQFF. The chain joins TRBV5-1 to TRBJ2-1; no clear D gene. Germline CDR1 reads SGHRS; CDR2 reads YFSETQ. The CDR3 contains 16 residues. V was pared by 0 bases and J by 0 bases, with 10 bases between.

This chain connects TRBV20-1 to TRBJ2-7, with 12 bases matching TRBD2. There are 14 residues in the CDR3. Germline CDR1 is DFQATT and CDR2 is SNEGSKA (reference sequence). The J segment lost 2 bases and the V segment lost 6 bases, leaving 5 bases of the junction unmatched. CDR3 sequence: CSALRLAGAYEQYF. DNA for the CDR3: TGCAGTGCCCTCCGACTAGCGGGAGCCTACGAGCAGTACTTC.

Only one count was recorded for this clonotype. V and J are TRBV25-1 and TRBJ2-2, with a possible D match to TRBD2 (6 bases). The CDR3 totals 14 residues. The germline V and J ends were trimmed by 6 bases and 4 bases, with 12 bases remaining between them. Germline V gene lookup returns CDR1 MGHDK and CDR2 SYGVNS. This CDR3 is CASRGWGVTGELFF. In nucleotides, the CDR3 is TGTGCCAGCAGGGGGTGGGGGGTCACCGGGGAGCTGTTTTTT.

The V and J genes are TRBV5-1 and TRBJ2-1; 9 nucleotides line up with TRBD2. The CDR3 has 14 amino acids. Germline values: CDR1 SGHRS, CDR2 YFSETQ. The V segment lost 5 bases and the J segment 8 bases; nucleotides outside the gene matches: 8. CDR3 DNA sequence: TGCGCCAGCAGGAGACTAGCGGCCGTGGATGAGCAGTTCTTC. Amino acid sequence: CASRRLAAVDEQFF.

CDR3 coding DNA: TGTACCTTCAGTCCTTCGTATTGGACTAGCGGACACACCGGGGAGCTGTTTTTT. Translating it yields CTFSPSYWTSGHTGELFF. The chain combines TRBV2 with TRBJ2-2; TRBD2 matches 10 bases. The CDR3 is made up of 18 amino acids. Germline CDR1 is SNHLY and CDR2 is FYNNEI. The variable domain in full, completed from reference TRBV2 and TRBJ2-2, reads EPEVTQTPSHQVTQMGQEVILRCVPISNHLYFYWYRQILGQKVEFLVSFYNNEISEKSEIFDDQFSVERPDGSNFTLKIRSTKLEDSAMYFCTFSPSYWTSGHTGELFFGEGSRLTVL.

This chain uses TRBV6-6 with TRBJ2-7; 8 bases are a match to TRBD1. Germline V gene data show CDR1 as MNHNY and CDR2 as SVGAGI (reference sequence). The CDR3 is 13 amino acids. V lost 6 bases and J lost 3; bases outside the gene matches: 4. This CDR3 is CASRTGVYYEQYF. For the CDR3, the DNA is TGTGCCAGCAGGACAGGGGTCTACTACGAGCAGTACTTC.